This T cell receptor beta chain stems from a study of blood T cell repertoires in COVID-19. About the study: Acute and convalescent COVID-19 samples came from the United States, Italy and Spain. PBMCs, B-cell-depleted T cells, or T cells were the source of the cDNA or gDNA that made up the material.

Original processing notes: Amplification of reference gene primers was used by the study to estimate nucleated cell counts. Profiling relied on immunoSEQ multiplex PCR, and the TCRdb table lists in-frame clones only, not all of them. For V, J and clone size, that table is used; D and trimming come from the DNA. This table holds about 260,000 clones, about nine tenths found once. CDR3 length: 15 residues. Germline CDR1 reads LNHDA; CDR2 reads SQIVND (reference sequence). V was trimmed by 6 bases and J by 0 bases, leaving 12 bases between them. This receptor was taken from a woman aged 40-49 years who had recovered from COVID-19. J is TRBJ1-5 and V is TRBV19; no firm D call. Sequenced: peripheral blood. CDR3 sequence reads: CASSSIEDSNQPQHF. CDR3 bases: TGTGCCAGTAGCTCTATAGAGGATAGCAATCAGCCCCAGCATTTT.